The 23 T cell receptor beta chains reported below all come from one sample, sequenced in a study of blood T cell repertoires in COVID-19. This table comes from immunoSEQ multiplex PCR, and its TCRdb copy is limited to in-frame clones, with some not included. The table includes nearly 90,000 clones, roughly 87% detected once. The sample consisted of peripheral blood. The receptor set was obtained from a man aged 18 to 35 with COVID-19, enrolled during active disease.

This chain joins TRBV5-6 and TRBJ2-2, with 7 bases that match TRBD1. The CDR3 extends over 13 amino acids. Germline V CDR1 and CDR2: SGHDT, YYEEEE. The junction had 2 bases not matched to a gene; V was cut back by 7 bases and J by 2 bases. The CDR3 region is CASWTGNTGELFF. The CDR3 nucleotides are TGTGCCAGCTGGACAGGTAACACCGGGGAGCTGTTTTTT.

This chain uses TRBV7-2 with TRBJ1-2; D is possibly TRBD1 (5 bases). V lost 5 bases, J lost 9 bases, and 31 bases lay in between. This CDR3 region has 18 residues. Looked up from germline, CDR1 is SGHTA and CDR2 is FQGNSA. The CDR3 DNA is TGTGCCAGCAGCCCGGGGAGGGGACTGGGGCGGGCTTCAGTAAGCTACACCTTC. It codes for CASSPGRGLGRASVSYTF.

A remark on this clone: The identical CDR3 is also encoded by other nucleotide sequences in the sample. The J gene is TRBJ1-1, the V gene TRBV20-1, with D uncertain. The germline CDR1 and CDR2 sequences are DFQATT and SNEGSKA (reference sequence). V dropped 5 bases and J dropped 0 bases, with 4 bases sitting between them. This CDR3 is 11 amino acids long. The CDR3 nucleotides are TGCAGTGCTTCAGTGAACACTGAAGCTTTCTTT. Its protein is CSASVNTEAFF.

This sequence joins TRBV11-2 and TRBJ2-3, with D maybe TRBD1 (5 bases). The ends were cut back, 6 bases at V and 3 bases at J, with 19 bases in the middle. CDR1 is SGHAT and CDR2 is FQNNGV in the germline V gene. The CDR3 spans 16 residues. The CDR3 bases are TGTGCCAGCAGGTCACCTCAGGGTTTTAGGACAGATACGCAGTATTTT. Translated: CASRSPQGFRTDTQYF. The complete variable domain, with remaining parts taken from reference TRBV11-2 and TRBJ2-3, reads EAGVAQSPRYKIIEKRQSVAFWCNPISGHATLYWYQQILGQGPKLLIQFQNNGVVDDSQLPKDRFSAERLKGVDSTLKIQPAKLEDSAVYLCASRSPQGFRTDTQYFGPGTRLTVL.

The chain carries TRBV11-3 and TRBJ2-7; TRBD1 might be the D (6 bases). In germline, CDR1 is SGHNT, CDR2 YENEEA. The CDR3 contains 14 residues. V shed 5 bases and J shed 1 base, with 12 bases lying between them. CDR3 sequence reads: CASSPGAGSYEQYF. The DNA of the CDR3 is TGTGCCAGCAGCCCAGGGGCAGGGTCCTACGAGCAGTACTTC.

This rearrangement joins TRBV19 to TRBJ2-1; D ambiguous. Germline CDR1 is LNHDA and CDR2 is SQIVND (reference sequence). Trimming left V 3 bases short and J 1 base short, with 7 bases between. There are 14 residues in the CDR3. CDR3 sequence (DNA): TGTGCCAGTAGTATGCTCGCGTCCTACAATGAGCAGTTCTTC. Translated: CASSMLASYNEQFF.

The chain couples TRBV4-1 to TRBJ1-3; D uncertain. Germline values: CDR1 MGHRA, CDR2 YSYEKL. The V end lost 0 bases, the J end lost 0 bases, and 9 bases lay between the germline ends. This CDR3 contains 16 residues. The CDR3 region is CASSQDGQLSGNTIYF. The DNA of the CDR3 is TGCGCCAGCAGCCAAGATGGGCAGCTCTCTGGAAACACCATATATTTT.

This chain uses TRBV7-9 with TRBJ2-7; TRBD2 agrees at 12 bases. Germline values: CDR1 SEHNR, CDR2 FQNEAQ (reference sequence). The CDR3 totals 16 residues. The junction had 6 bases not matched to a gene; V was cut back by 4 bases and J by 2 bases. The CDR3 sequence is CASSSRTSGKTYEQYF. CDR3 DNA: TGTGCCAGCAGCTCCCGGACTAGCGGGAAGACCTACGAGCAGTACTTC.

About this clone itself: The junction shows a germline mismatch at one end, possibly a read error. CDR3 residues: CASSANRALGEKLLF. DNA for the CDR3: TGTGCCAGCAGCGCCAACAGGGCCCTGGGTGAAAAACTGCTTTTT. The rearrangement links TRBV5-4 to TRBJ1-4, with D perhaps matching TRBD1 (6 bases). Per germline, CDR1 SGHNT and CDR2 YYREEE (reference sequence). The CDR3 sequence is 15 residues long.

The CDR3, as DNA: TGCGCCAGCAGCCAAGAGACACGGTCCCACGAGCAGTACTTC. Its translation: CASSQETRSHEQYF. The genes are TRBV4-3 and TRBJ2-7; no firm D call. The germline V gene encodes CDR1 LGHNA and CDR2 YSLEER. The CDR3 runs to 14 residues. V dropped 0 bases and J dropped 5 bases, with 11 bases sitting between them.

This rearrangement joins TRBV5-6 to TRBJ2-1; D remains ambiguous. The V end lost 0 bases, the J end lost 2 bases, and 12 bases lay between the germline ends. CDR3 length equals 16 residues. The V gene's germline CDR1 is SGHDT and CDR2 YYEEEE. The CDR3: CASSLGATSTYNEQFF. The CDR3 DNA reads TGTGCCAGCAGCTTGGGGGCTACATCGACCTACAATGAGCAGTTCTTC. Combining the CDR3 with reference TRBV5-6 and TRBJ2-1 gives the whole variable domain DAGVTQSPTHLIKTRGQQVTLRCSPKSGHDTVSWYQQALGQGPQFIFQYYEEEERQRGNFPDRFSGHQFPNYSSELNVNALLLGDSALYLCASSLGATSTYNEQFFGPGTRLTVL.

V gene TRBV28 combines with J gene TRBJ1-1, with TRBD1 identical over 9 bases. Germline-derived CDR1 and CDR2 are MDHEN and SYDVKM. The ends lost 6 bases at V and 1 base at J; junction bases unmatched: 12. CDR3 length: 17 residues. The CDR3 region has the DNA TGTGCCAGCAGAGTTTTCGGAACAGGGGGCAAGAACACTGAAGCTTTCTTT. This encodes CASRVFGTGGKNTEAFF.

The V and J genes are TRBV7-2 and TRBJ2-2; 7 bases agree with TRBD1. The germline CDR1 and CDR2 sequences are SGHTA and FQGNSA. This CDR3 is built from 15 residues. V dropped 4 bases and J dropped 5; count of bases not matched to a gene: 7. The CDR3 region is CASSSRQGRTGELFF. For the CDR3, the DNA is TGTGCCAGCAGCTCTCGACAGGGACGAACCGGGGAGCTGTTTTTT.

Only a few counts were recorded for this clone. The chain combines TRBV6-2 or TRBV6-3 with TRBJ2-7; TRBD1 matches at 7 bases. Unmatched junction bases numbered 7, after V lost 5 bases and J lost 3 bases. The V gene's germline CDR1 is MNHEY and CDR2 SVGEGT. The CDR3 loop spans 14 amino acids. CDR3 nucleotide sequence: TGTGCCAGCAGTAACCGGGACAGACTCTACGAGCAGTACTTC. As protein: CASSNRDRLYEQYF.

The chain recombines TRBV7-6 with TRBJ2-1, with TRBD2 identical over 13 bases. This CDR3 is 16 amino acids long. The germline gives CDR1 SGHVS, CDR2 FNYEAQ. V was clipped by 5 bases and J by 8 bases; unmatched bases: 9. The DNA for the CDR3 is TGTGCCAGCAGCCTAAGAGGACTAGCGGGAGCGGATGAGCAGTTCTTC. Its protein product is CASSLRGLAGADEQFF.

The CDR3 loop is CASSQDRRQGARGNTIYF. DNA for the CDR3: TGCGCCAGCAGCCAAGATCGGAGACAGGGGGCGAGAGGAAACACCATATATTTT. The V call is TRBV4-1, the J call TRBJ1-3; 10 bases are a match to TRBD1. The CDR3 sequence is 18 residues long. J was trimmed by 4 bases and V by 0 bases; bases with no gene match: 9. CDR1 MGHRA and CDR2 YSYEKL come from the germline V gene.

The chain is built from TRBV27 and TRBJ2-3, with 8 nucleotides matching TRBD1. With V trimmed by 2 bases and J by 4 bases, 5 bases remained unmatched. Looked up from germline, CDR1 is MNHEY and CDR2 is SMNVEV (reference sequence). The CDR3 loop spans 15 amino acids. The CDR3 sequence: CASSLLQGVADTQYF. CDR3 DNA sequence: TGTGCCAGCAGTTTACTACAGGGGGTGGCAGATACGCAGTATTTT.

The gene calls are TRBV5-6 and TRBJ2-7, with 10 bases identical to TRBD2. This CDR3 contains 15 residues. CDR1 is SGHDT and CDR2 is YYEEEE in the germline V gene. V gave up 2 bases and J gave up 5 bases; unmatched junction bases: 7. CDR3 sequence: CASSFPTSGFHEQYF. Here the CDR3 DNA reads TGTGCCAGCAGCTTCCCGACTAGCGGGTTCCACGAGCAGTACTTC.

The chain is built from TRBV6-5 and TRBJ1-3, with a tentative D call TRBD1 (5 bases). Trimming left V 4 bases short and J 2 bases short, with 15 bases between. The CDR3 totals 16 residues. Germline V gives CDR1 MNHEY, CDR2 SVGAGI. For the CDR3, the DNA is TGTGCCAGCAGTTCTTCAGGGTGGGCGACTGGAAACACCATATATTTT. Translation gives CASSSSGWATGNTIYF.

This sequence joins TRBV9 and TRBJ1-3; D possibly corresponds to TRBD1 (5 bases). Looked up from germline, CDR1 is SGDLS and CDR2 is YYNGEE. This CDR3 spans 15 amino acids. V gave up 3 bases and J gave up 0 bases, with 10 bases separating them. CDR3 DNA: TGTGCCAGCAGCGGGAGGGACTTCTCTGGAAACACCATATATTTT. Translated: CASSGRDFSGNTIYF.

J is TRBJ2-5 and V is TRBV9, with D hard to call. The length of the CDR3 is 13 residues. V was trimmed by 0 bases and J by 4 bases, leaving 7 bases between them. Per germline, CDR1 SGDLS and CDR2 YYNGEE. The CDR3 spells CASSVDGRETQYF. CDR3 coding DNA: TGTGCCAGCAGCGTAGATGGCAGAGAGACCCAGTACTTC.

This chain joins TRBV4-3 and TRBJ1-6, with TRBD1 matching 7 bases. The CDR3 spans 15 residues. V lost 0 bases and J lost 9; bases outside the gene matches: 5. Germline V gene sequence: CDR1 LGHNA, CDR2 YSLEER. CDR3 protein: CASSQEQGSGSPLHF. The CDR3 DNA is TGCGCCAGCAGCCAAGAACAGGGGAGTGGTTCACCCCTCCACTTT.

The rearrangement joins TRBV7-2 to TRBJ2-5; 7 nucleotides agree with TRBD2. Germline CDR1 reads SGHTA; CDR2 reads FQGNSA. With 4 bases clipped from V and 0 bases from J, the junction kept 14 bases outside the gene matches. The CDR3 consists of 18 residues. CDR3 amino acids: CASSSMSGDITYQETQYF. The CDR3 nucleotides read TGTGCCAGCAGCTCCATGAGCGGGGATATTACTTACCAAGAGACCCAGTACTTC.